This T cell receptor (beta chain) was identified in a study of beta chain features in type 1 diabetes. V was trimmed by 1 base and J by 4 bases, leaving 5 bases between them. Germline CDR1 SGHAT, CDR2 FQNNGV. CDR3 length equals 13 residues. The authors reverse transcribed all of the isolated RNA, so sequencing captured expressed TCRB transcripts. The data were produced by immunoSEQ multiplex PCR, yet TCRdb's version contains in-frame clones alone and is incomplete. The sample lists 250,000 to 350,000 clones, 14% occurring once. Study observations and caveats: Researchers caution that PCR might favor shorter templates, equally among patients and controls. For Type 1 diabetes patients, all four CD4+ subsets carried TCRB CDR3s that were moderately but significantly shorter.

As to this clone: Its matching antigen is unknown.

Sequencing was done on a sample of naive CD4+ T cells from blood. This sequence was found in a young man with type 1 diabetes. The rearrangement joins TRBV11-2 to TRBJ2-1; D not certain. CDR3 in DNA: TGTGCCAGCAGCTTAGGACTTTACAATGAGCAGTTCTTC. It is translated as CASSLGLYNEQFF.